One sample yielded the 32 T cell receptor beta chains listed below, sequenced in a study of Tregs in tolerant kidney transplant recipients. Sequencing used immunoSEQ multiplex PCR; TCRdb keeps in-frame clones, though not all of them. This table holds tens of thousands of clones, 93% found once. The sequenced sample was CD4+ T cells from blood, obtained before the transplant. The receptors here all came from a human donor who received a combined kidney and bone marrow transplant.

The V gene is TRBV6-5, the J gene TRBJ1-6; a possible D gene is TRBD1 (5 bases). This CDR3 is built from 15 residues. Germline V lookup: CDR1 MNHEY, CDR2 SVGAGI. V lost 0 bases and J lost 7, with 10 bases in between. CDR3 DNA: TGTGCCAGCAGTTACTCAGGGGTGGTCAATTCACCCCTCCACTTT. It translates to CASSYSGVVNSPLHF.

V is TRBV7-9 and J is TRBJ2-1; TRBD2 agrees at 9 bases. The CDR3 length is 16 residues. With 7 bases clipped from V and 4 bases from J, the junction kept 11 bases outside the gene matches. The germline V gene has CDR1 SEHNR and CDR2 FQNEAQ (reference sequence). The chain's CDR3 is CASTSVGTSPYNEQFF. CDR3 sequence (DNA): TGTGCCAGCACCTCAGTCGGGACTAGCCCGTACAATGAGCAGTTCTTC.

This chain links TRBV4-3 with TRBJ1-1; possible D gene TRBD1, 6 bases. Trimming removed 0 bases at V and 4 bases at J, with 9 bases between. CDR3 length equals 14 residues. From germline, CDR1 is LGHNA and CDR2 YSLEER. The CDR3 DNA sequence: TGCGCCAGCAGCCAAGAGTCACAGGGCACTGAAGCTTTCTTT. Amino acids: CASSQESQGTEAFF.

The count of this clone is one. The CDR3 region has the DNA TGTGCCAGCAGCCCTCCAGGGACAGAGTTTCCCTACGAGCAGTACTTC. Its translation is CASSPPGTEFPYEQYF. V usage is TRBV5-5 and J usage is TRBJ2-7; 7 nucleotides align to TRBD1. The V and J ends lost 4 bases and 2 bases, in that order; junction bases with no gene match: 12. The germline gives CDR1 SGHKS, CDR2 YYEKEE (reference sequence). The CDR3 has 16 amino acids.

This clone appeared a single time. The rearrangement links TRBV7-2 to TRBJ2-5; perhaps TRBD1 as D (6 bases). The V end lost 6 bases, the J end lost 2 bases, and 16 bases lay between the germline ends. This CDR3 is 15 amino acids long. Germline loops: CDR1 SGHTA, CDR2 FQGNSA. CDR3 residues: CASSQQGGGQETQYF. The CDR3, as DNA: TGTGCCAGCAGTCAACAGGGTGGTGGACAAGAGACCCAGTACTTC.

The chain recombines TRBV7-9 with TRBJ1-5; D not resolved. V was pared by 5 bases and J by 0 bases, with 8 bases between. Germline V gene sequence: CDR1 SEHNR, CDR2 FQNEAQ (reference sequence). The CDR3 loop spans 14 amino acids. CDR3 coding DNA: TGTGCCAGCAGCGTATCGGGTAGCAATCAGCCCCAGCATTTT. This encodes CASSVSGSNQPQHF.

The chain uses TRBV27 and TRBJ2-6; D may be TRBD1 (6 bases). Germline V lookup: CDR1 MNHEY, CDR2 SMNVEV (reference sequence). Trimming shortened V by 5 bases and J by 4 bases, and 21 bases separated the two germline ends. CDR3 length: 18 amino acids. The CDR3 nucleotides are TGTGCCAGCAGTCCAACCCCAGGGGCAGGCTCAGGGGCCAACGTCCTGACTTTC. Protein: CASSPTPGAGSGANVLTF.

The chain is built from TRBV5-1 and TRBJ2-3; D is perhaps TRBD2 (5 bases). This CDR3 contains 13 residues. Trimming pared 3 bases from V and 5 bases from J, leaving 10 bases between. CDR1 and CDR2 from the germline V gene are SGHRS and YFSETQ. In DNA, the CDR3 is TGCGCCAGCAGCTGGAGGCGCGGAGATACGCAGTATTTT. Residues: CASSWRRGDTQYF.

CDR3 region: CASSVSGFDEQYF. CDR3 in DNA: TGTGCCAGCAGCGTATCAGGGTTCGACGAGCAGTACTTC. This chain links TRBV9 with TRBJ2-7; perhaps TRBD1 as D (5 bases). CDR1 and CDR2 from the germline V gene are SGDLS and YYNGEE. The length of the CDR3 is 13 residues. The V end was cut by 1 base, the J end by 5 bases, with 10 bases between.

The chain joins TRBV18 to TRBJ1-2; D perhaps matches TRBD1 (5 bases). The CDR3 is 15 amino acids. V lost 3 bases and J lost 0, with 11 bases in between. The germline CDR1 and CDR2 sequences are KGHSH and LQKENI. CDR3 bases: TGTGCCAGCTCACCTACCGGGACTCCTAACTATGGCTACACCTTC. It is translated as CASSPTGTPNYGYTF. Looking up the rest from reference TRBV18 and TRBJ1-2 gives the full variable domain: NAGVMQNPRHLVRRRGQEARLRCSPMKGHSHVYWYRQLPEEGLKFMVYLQKENIIDESGMPKERFSAEFPKEGPSILRIQQVVRGDSAAYFCASSPTGTPNYGYTFGSGTRLTVV.

CDR3 protein: CASSQVGNYNEQFF. The CDR3 DNA follows: TGTGCCAGCAGCCAAGTTGGCAACTACAATGAGCAGTTCTTC. V gene TRBV14 combines with J gene TRBJ2-1, with D hard to call. This CDR3 spans 14 amino acids. Trimming pared 1 base from V and 3 bases from J, leaving 7 bases between. The germline V gene has CDR1 SGHDN and CDR2 FVKESK.

V and J are TRBV30 and TRBJ2-7, with 9 bases identical to TRBD1. Germline CDR1 GTSNPN, CDR2 SVGIG (reference sequence). This CDR3 comprises 13 residues. The V segment lost 5 bases and the J segment 7 bases; nucleotides outside the gene matches: 9. The CDR3 protein is CAWSRDRAREQYF. CDR3 in DNA: TGTGCCTGGTCCCGGGACAGGGCCCGGGAGCAGTACTTC.

The J gene is TRBJ1-6, the V gene TRBV5-1; 7 bases align to TRBD1. Losses at the gene ends were 5 bases for V and 8 bases for J; bases not matched to a gene: 10. The CDR3 length is 15 residues. CDR1 is SGHRS and CDR2 is YFSETQ in the germline V gene. CDR3 sequence (DNA): TGCGCCAGCAGTTCCCTACCGGGACAGCATTCACCCCTCCACTTT. It translates to CASSSLPGQHSPLHF. The variable domain in full, with the rest retrieved from reference TRBV5-1 and TRBJ1-6, is KAGVTQTPRYLIKTRGQQVTLSCSPISGHRSVSWYQQTPGQGLQFLFEYFSETQRNKGNFPGRFSGRQFSNSRSEMNVSTLELGDSALYLCASSSLPGQHSPLHFGNGTRLTVT.

The CDR3 nucleotides are TGTGCCAGCAGCTTCACGGCCGGGGAGCTGTTTTTT. Translating gives CASSFTAGELFF. This chain joins TRBV7-3 and TRBJ2-2; no definite D call. This CDR3 has 12 amino acids. Germline V gene lookup returns CDR1 SGHTA and CDR2 FQGTGA. Trimming removed 3 bases from V and 6 bases from J, with 5 bases in between.

This clone came up once. The chain links TRBV5-4 to TRBJ2-1, with 11 bases matching TRBD2. V dropped 1 base and J dropped 10; count of bases not matched to a gene: 4. Germline-derived CDR1 and CDR2 are SGHNT and YYREEE (reference sequence). This CDR3 comprises 14 residues. The CDR3 protein is CASSLKLAGAEQFF. The CDR3 DNA follows: TGTGCCAGCAGCTTGAAACTAGCGGGGGCCGAGCAGTTCTTC.

The J gene is TRBJ1-3, the V gene TRBV15; D perhaps matches TRBD1 (5 bases). The CDR3 has 15 residues. Germline lookup yields CDR1 LNHNV and CDR2 YYDKDF (reference sequence). The ends were cut back, 3 bases at V and 3 bases at J, with 12 bases in the middle. CDR3 residues: CATSRGLIFGNTIYF. The CDR3 nucleotides read TGTGCCACCAGCAGGGGACTGATCTTTGGAAACACCATATATTTT.

This chain uses TRBV7-2 with TRBJ1-3; D possibly corresponds to TRBD1 (6 bases). The CDR3 has 18 amino acids. Trimming left V 4 bases short and J 3 bases short, with 22 bases between. The germline V gene encodes CDR1 SGHTA and CDR2 FQGNSA. The chain's CDR3 is CASSSRQAALGIGNTIYF. The CDR3 nucleotides read TGTGCCAGCAGCTCACGACAGGCCGCTCTGGGCATTGGAAACACCATATATTTT.

The V and J genes are TRBV6-5 and TRBJ2-5; a possible D gene is TRBD1 (5 bases). The DNA end is a closer match to TRBJ2-7, so the J assignment may be wrong. The CDR3 runs 14 residues. Germline CDR1 is MNHEY and CDR2 is SVGAGI. The CDR3 bases are TGTGCCAGCAGTTACTCAGGGGTCTCCTACGAGCAGTACTTC. This encodes CASSYSGVSYEQYF.

The chain links TRBV18 to TRBJ2-3; D uncertain. V lost 1 base, J lost 2 bases, and 10 bases lay in between. The CDR3 has 15 amino acids. The germline gives CDR1 KGHSH, CDR2 LQKENI. In DNA, the CDR3 is TGTGCCAGCTCACCACAGTTTGCAGACACAGATACGCAGTATTTT. It codes for CASSPQFADTDTQYF.

The table lists this clone with a count of one. This chain connects TRBV19 to TRBJ1-1, with D uncertain. The CDR3 contains 16 residues. With 3 bases removed from V and 0 bases from J, the gap between germline ends came to 14 bases. Germline V gene lookup returns CDR1 LNHDA and CDR2 SQIVND (reference sequence). The CDR3 spells CASSIDASVMNTEAFF. In DNA form, the CDR3 reads TGTGCCAGTAGTATCGACGCCAGCGTCATGAACACTGAAGCTTTCTTT.

This clone was detected only once. The rearrangement links TRBV29-1 to TRBJ1-2; 12 bases map to TRBD1. V gave up 3 bases and J gave up 3 bases; unmatched junction bases: 14. Germline CDR1 and CDR2: SQVTM and ANQGSEA. The CDR3 is 18 amino acids. In nucleotides, the CDR3 is TGCAGCGTTGAGGGTGGGGGGACAGGGGGCCGAGAGGACTATGGCTACACCTTC. Translation gives CSVEGGGTGGREDYGYTF. Full variable domain (rest looked up from reference TRBV29-1 and TRBJ1-2): SAVISQKPSRDICQRGTSLTIQCQVDSQVTMMFWYRQQPGQSLTLIATANQGSEATYESGFVIDKFPISRPNLTFSTLTVSNMSPEDSSIYLCSVEGGGTGGREDYGYTFGSGTRLTVV.

The chain carries TRBV6-1 and TRBJ2-2; 11 bases align to TRBD2. Trimming cost V 4 bases and J 4 bases; bases outside gene matches: 2. Germline CDR1 is MNHNS and CDR2 is SASEGT. The CDR3 has 15 residues. DNA of the CDR3: TGTGCCAGCAGTGGGACTAGCGGGCGCACCGGGGAGCTGTTTTTT. Translation: CASSGTSGRTGELFF.

The gene calls are TRBV7-6 and TRBJ2-7; possibly TRBD2 for D (6 bases). Trimming took 4 bases from V and 3 from J, leaving 10 bases between them. The CDR3 extends over 13 amino acids. The germline gives CDR1 SGHVS, CDR2 FNYEAQ. The CDR3 DNA reads as TGTGCCAGCAGCTCCTTGGGGGGCTACGAGCAGTACTTC. Its translation: CASSSLGGYEQYF.

The rearrangement links TRBV4-3 to TRBJ2-3, with TRBD1 identical over 8 bases. Germline values: CDR1 LGHNA, CDR2 YSLEER. The CDR3 extends over 16 amino acids. The V and J ends lost 1 base and 2 bases, in that order; junction bases with no gene match: 5. The CDR3, as DNA: TGCGCCAGCAGCCAAGGCGGACAGGGCAACACAGATACGCAGTATTTT. Translated, it gives CASSQGGQGNTDTQYF.

This clone was counted between two and nine times. The V gene is TRBV7-9, the J gene TRBJ2-7, with 12 bases identical to TRBD1. Germline V gene lookup returns CDR1 SEHNR and CDR2 FQNEAQ (reference sequence). The CDR3 has 14 amino acids. The V gene end was trimmed by 7 bases and the J gene end by 6 bases; junction bases not matched to a gene: 7. The CDR3 DNA reads TGTGCCAGCACCTTCGGGACAGGGGGCTTCGAGCAGTACTTC. Residues: CASTFGTGGFEQYF.

The V and J genes are TRBV2 and TRBJ1-3; 8 nucleotides align to TRBD1. After removal of 6 bases from V and 3 bases from J, the junction contained 7 bases not matched to a gene. CDR3 length: 15 residues. Germline V gene sequence: CDR1 SNHLY, CDR2 FYNNEI. The CDR3 nucleotides are TGTGCCAGCAGCCGACAGGGGATGGGTGGAAACACCATATATTTT. It translates to CASSRQGMGGNTIYF.

The rearrangement uses TRBV11-2 and TRBJ2-3, with TRBD2 as a possible D gene (7 bases). The CDR3 is made up of 17 amino acids. V shed 1 base and J shed 2 bases, with 16 bases lying between them. Germline loops: CDR1 SGHAT, CDR2 FQNNGV. The CDR3 bases are TGTGCCAGCAGCTTAGGACCTTGGGGGGGGCCCACAGATACGCAGTATTTT. This codes for CASSLGPWGGPTDTQYF.

Only one count was recorded for this clone. CDR3 nucleotide sequence: TGTGCCAGCTCACTTTCGGGCACAGATACGCAGTATTTT. This codes for CASSLSGTDTQYF. This chain links TRBV18 with TRBJ2-3; no reliable D call. Germline V gene lookup returns CDR1 KGHSH and CDR2 LQKENI. This CDR3 has 13 residues. V shed 4 bases and J shed 1 base, with 6 bases lying between them.

This rearrangement joins TRBV7-2 to TRBJ1-6; 7 bases fit TRBD1. CDR1 SGHTA and CDR2 FQGNSA come from the germline V gene. V shed 1 base, J shed 7 bases, and the junction held 4 bases outside the gene matches. The CDR3 sequence is 15 residues long. The CDR3 DNA follows: TGTGCCAGCAGCTTAGGGGACAGACCCAATTCACCCCTCCACTTT. Its protein product is CASSLGDRPNSPLHF.

V usage is TRBV7-2 and J usage is TRBJ1-2, with no clear D. CDR3 length: 14 amino acids. Per the germline V gene, CDR1 is SGHTA and CDR2 is FQGNSA. Trimming removed 1 base from V and 5 bases from J, with 11 bases in between. CDR3 region: CASSLEITTYGYTF. The CDR3 coding sequence is TGTGCCAGCAGCTTAGAGATTACTACTTATGGCTACACCTTC.

The chain is built from TRBV6-1 and TRBJ1-1, with a possible D match to TRBD1 (5 bases). Germline CDR1 is MNHNS and CDR2 is SASEGT. The CDR3 spans 15 residues. Trimming took off 0 bases at V and 3 bases at J, with 11 bases between the two ends. The CDR3 DNA is TGTGCCAGCAGTGAAGCGGGGTGGGGGGACACTGAAGCTTTCTTT. Protein product: CASSEAGWGDTEAFF.

CDR3 region: CASSPAGRAPYEQYF. CDR3 sequence (DNA): TGTGCCAGCTCACCAGCCGGGAGGGCCCCCTACGAGCAGTACTTC. This chain connects TRBV18 to TRBJ2-7; 8 nucleotides line up with TRBD2. Trimming at V came to 2 bases and at J to 2 bases, leaving 5 bases not matched to a gene. This CDR3 region has 15 residues. Germline CDR1 KGHSH, CDR2 LQKENI.